These T cell receptor beta chains were read from a single sample in a study of blood T cell repertoires in COVID-19. The table came from immunoSEQ multiplex PCR; TCRdb's copy has only in-frame clones and leaves some out. The sample holds about 73,000 clones, approximately 84% seen once. Specimen: peripheral blood. These receptors originate from a human donor in a cohort sampled during active COVID-19. Each CDR3 is given with its conserved first and last residue. Fields, in order: V gene, clone size, J gene, D gene, CDR3 protein, CDR3 DNA. D genes are given only for firm matches. Clone size is stated in some rows and not others, as once, few, many or a class when expanded.

TRBV19	NA	TRBJ1-6	NA	CASTSSGSLNNSPLHF	TGTGCCAGTACCTCCTCGGGGAGCTTAAATAATTCACCCCTCCACTTT
TRBV7-2	few	TRBJ1-1	NA	CASSSDRLNTEAFF	TGTGCCAGCAGCTCAGACAGATTGAACACTGAAGCTTTCTTT
TRBV5-1	NA	TRBJ2-5	TRBD1	CASRIDRGRGETQYF	TGCGCCAGCAGGATCGACAGGGGGCGCGGGGAGACCCAGTACTTC
TRBV4-3	NA	TRBJ2-5	NA	CASSQEWGGWETQYF	TGCGCCAGCAGCCAAGAATGGGGGGGCTGGGAGACCCAGTACTTC
TRBV2	NA	TRBJ2-3	NA	CASLERASTDTQYF	TGTGCCAGCTTGGAGCGGGCTAGCACAGATACGCAGTATTTT
TRBV6-5	NA	TRBJ1-2	NA	CASSTNSLPASLYTF	TGTGCCAGCAGTACAAACAGCTTGCCAGCATCCCTCTACACCTTC
TRBV6-4	NA	TRBJ2-3	TRBD1	CASSDGTGADTQYF	TGTGCCAGCAGTGACGGGACAGGGGCAGATACGCAGTATTTT
TRBV28	NA	TRBJ2-2	NA	CASIGRNTGELFF	TGTGCCAGCATTGGCAGGAACACCGGGGAGCTGTTTTTT
TRBV7-9	NA	TRBJ1-6	TRBD1	CASSEGTGVYSPLHF	TGTGCCAGCAGCGAAGGGACAGGGGTTTACTCACCCCTCCACTTT
TRBV19	few	TRBJ1-5	TRBD1	CASSLSGGNNQPQHF	TGTGCCAGTAGTCTTTCAGGGGGCAACAATCAGCCCCAGCATTTT
TRBV15	NA	TRBJ1-2	NA	CATSRDLGANYGYTF	TGTGCCACCAGCAGAGATCTAGGGGCGAACTATGGCTACACCTTC
TRBV6-6	once	TRBJ1-1	TRBD1	CASNRQGYTEAFF	TGTGCCAGCAACAGACAGGGTTACACTGAAGCTTTCTTT
TRBV7-9	once	TRBJ2-7	NA	CASSGDTTYEQYF	TGTGCCAGCAGCGGGGACACTACCTACGAGCAGTACTTC
TRBV7-8	few	TRBJ2-1	TRBD2	CASSQTGTSGLSSYNEQFF	TGTGCCAGCAGCCAGACCGGGACTAGCGGACTGAGCTCCTACAATGAGCAGTTCTTC
TRBV7-9	NA	TRBJ2-2	TRBD1	CASSPPGQANDGELFF	TGTGCCAGCAGCCCGCCGGGACAGGCTAATGACGGGGAGCTGTTTTTT
TRBV7-8	NA	TRBJ2-7	TRBD1	CASSSFLLQGPYF	TGTGCCAGCAGCTCGTTCCTGCTACAGGGGCCGTACTTC
TRBV9	NA	TRBJ1-1	NA	CASSVDLGGEAFF	TGTGCCAGCAGCGTAGACCTGGGGGGGGAAGCTTTCTTT
TRBV5-4	NA	TRBJ2-5	TRBD1	CASSLAGGQGWETQYF	TGTGCCAGCAGCTTGGCCGGGGGACAGGGATGGGAGACCCAGTACTTC
TRBV19	NA	TRBJ1-5	TRBD1	CASMGTGLQPQHF	TGTGCCAGTATGGGGACAGGGCTTCAGCCCCAGCATTTT
TRBV6-5	NA	TRBJ1-3	NA	CASTSDTGNTIYF	TGTGCCAGCACTTCGGACACAGGAAACACCATATATTTT
TRBV4-1	NA	TRBJ1-4	NA	CASSRQSFNEKLFF	TGCGCCAGCAGCCGACAGTCCTTTAATGAAAAACTGTTTTTT
TRBV5-6	once	TRBJ2-2	NA	CASSQLGAGRTGELFF	TGTGCCAGCAGTCAATTAGGGGCAGGGCGGACCGGGGAGCTGTTTTTT
TRBV10-3	NA	TRBJ1-1	NA	CAIAPVMNTEAFF	TGTGCCATCGCCCCAGTCATGAACACTGAAGCTTTCTTT
TRBV6-5	once	TRBJ2-1	TRBD2	CASSYSPLAGVEQFF	TGTGCCAGCAGTTACTCGCCCCTAGCGGGGGTTGAGCAGTTCTTC
TRBV19	NA	TRBJ1-6	NA	CASSKQAAGDSPLHF	TGTGCCAGTAGCAAACAGGCGGCGGGGGACTCACCCCTCCACTTT
TRBV27	NA	TRBJ1-6	NA	CASSPLSPNSPLHF	TGTGCCAGCAGCCCGTTATCCCCCAATTCACCCCTCCACTTT
TRBV12-3/TRBV12-4	NA	TRBJ1-2	TRBD1	CASRLHRGGGYTF	TGTGCCAGCAGGTTGCACAGGGGGGGCGGCTACACCTTC
TRBV4-1	NA	TRBJ2-5	TRBD2	CASSQELAAGETQYF	TGCGCCAGCAGCCAAGAACTAGCGGCGGGGGAGACCCAGTACTTC
TRBV2	once	TRBJ2-7	TRBD1	CASSRQGSSYEQYF	TGTGCCAGTAGTAGACAGGGAAGCTCCTACGAGCAGTACTTC
TRBV4-2	many	TRBJ2-2	NA	CASSQDPYSTGELFF	TGTGCCAGCAGCCAAGATCCCTACAGCACCGGGGAGCTGTTTTTT
TRBV4-1	once	TRBJ1-1	NA	CASSQGTAEAFF	TGCGCCAGCAGCCAAGGGACAGCTGAAGCTTTCTTT
TRBV6-5	once	TRBJ1-4	TRBD1	CASSSQGMGEKLFF	TGTGCCAGCAGTTCACAGGGGATGGGTGAAAAACTGTTTTTT
TRBV7-3	once	TRBJ1-2	TRBD1	CASSLGTGGGYTF	TGTGCCAGCAGCTTAGGGACAGGGGGAGGCTACACCTTC